Listed here are 23 T cell receptor beta chains from one sample, sequenced in a study of HIV-infected patients and healthy controls. A single record per CDR3 protein comes from TCRdb applying MiXCR to the 5' RACE reads. The sample includes 15,000 to 20,000 distinct CDR3 sequences, roughly 19% of them seen just once. The specimen sequenced was CD8+ T cells from blood. The origin of the receptors is a human donor in good health.

In its sample, this clonotype was seen many times. This sequence joins TRBV6-2 or TRBV6-3 and TRBJ2-7; 11 nucleotides align to TRBD2. Germline V gene data show CDR1 as MNHEY and CDR2 as SVGEGT. V lost 6 bases, J lost 3 bases, and 4 bases stayed unmatched. This CDR3 is built from 14 residues. The CDR3 loop reads CASRPLAGVYEQYF. The CDR3 coding sequence is TGTGCCAGCAGACCACTAGCGGGGGTCTACGAGCAGTACTTC.

This chain uses TRBV6-1 with TRBJ2-3; no firm D call. This CDR3 has 15 amino acids. V gave up 2 bases and J gave up 2 bases, with 11 bases separating them. The germline V gene encodes CDR1 MNHNS and CDR2 SASEGT. CDR3: CASSESAGSTDTQYF. The CDR3 bases are TGTGCCAGCAGTGAATCGGCAGGATCCACAGATACGCAGTATTTT.

This rearrangement joins TRBV27 to TRBJ1-1, with D perhaps matching TRBD1 (6 bases). The CDR3 length is 15 residues. The germline V gene encodes CDR1 MNHEY and CDR2 SMNVEV (reference sequence). The ends were cut back, 2 bases at V and 3 bases at J, with 13 bases in the middle. For the CDR3, the DNA is TGTGCCAGCAGTTTAAACCCGCAGGGGTACACTGAAGCTTTCTTT. Translating it yields CASSLNPQGYTEAFF.

V is TRBV4-1 and J is TRBJ2-5; 8 nucleotides match TRBD2. The V gene's germline CDR1 is MGHRA and CDR2 YSYEKL. Losses at the gene ends were 5 bases for V and 5 bases for J; bases not matched to a gene: 10. The CDR3 totals 15 residues. CDR3 protein: CASSLLAEDSETQYF. The DNA of the CDR3 is TGCGCCAGCAGCTTACTAGCGGAGGACTCGGAGACCCAGTACTTC.

A few counts support this clonotype. The chain combines TRBV27 with TRBJ1-5; a weak D match, TRBD1 (6 bases). V was cut by 2 bases and J by 0 bases, with 11 bases left in between. Germline lookup yields CDR1 MNHEY and CDR2 SMNVEV (reference sequence). There are 16 residues in the CDR3. The CDR3 loop is CASSLSPGASNQPQHF. CDR3 DNA: TGTGCCAGCAGTTTAAGTCCAGGGGCTAGCAATCAGCCCCAGCATTTT.

This clonotype has only a few counts. The gene calls are TRBV7-9 and TRBJ1-1; D perhaps matches TRBD1 (5 bases). CDR1 and CDR2 from the germline V gene are SEHNR and FQNEAQ (reference sequence). V lost 3 bases and J 0 bases, leaving 8 bases between the germline ends. The length of the CDR3 is 14 residues. The CDR3 region is CASSFRQLNTEAFF. CDR3 sequence (DNA): TGTGCCAGCAGCTTCAGACAGTTGAACACTGAAGCTTTCTTT.

This clonotype was counted at least ten times. The chain links TRBV11-1 to TRBJ1-1; tentative D call: TRBD1 (5 bases). V was pared by 4 bases and J by 1 base, with 16 bases between. In germline, CDR1 is SGHAT, CDR2 FQDESV (reference sequence). This CDR3 spans 16 amino acids. Here the CDR3 reads CASSSLAGTGNTEAFF. CDR3 coding DNA: TGTGCCAGCAGCTCCTTGGCGGGGACGGGGAACACTGAAGCTTTCTTT.

This clonotype has a count of ten or more. The chain is built from TRBV4-1 and TRBJ2-7; D uncertain. Trimming pared 3 bases from V and 4 bases from J, leaving 10 bases between. The CDR3 is 13 amino acids. CDR1 and CDR2 from the germline V gene are MGHRA and YSYEKL. The CDR3 DNA sequence: TGCGCCAGCAGCCAGACGCAGAAGTACGAGCAGTACTTC. Translated, it gives CASSQTQKYEQYF.

This sequence joins TRBV30 and TRBJ1-2; a possible D gene is TRBD1 (6 bases). Germline V lookup: CDR1 GTSNPN, CDR2 SVGIG (reference sequence). The germline V and J ends were trimmed by 8 bases and 7 bases, with 20 bases remaining between them. The CDR3 length is 13 residues. The CDR3 reads CAGRGGHLGGYTF. In nucleotides, the CDR3 is TGTGCCGGACGTGGGGGGCATCTCGGTGGCTACACCTTC.

The rearrangement uses TRBV5-4 and TRBJ1-5; TRBD1 is a possible D gene (5 bases). Trimming removed 0 bases from V and 5 bases from J, with 6 bases in between. CDR3 length: 13 residues. The germline gives CDR1 SGHNT, CDR2 YYREEE (reference sequence). The CDR3 DNA sequence: TGTGCCAGCAGCTTGGGAGGGGATCAGCCCCAGCATTTT. Amino acid sequence: CASSLGGDQPQHF.

V and J are TRBV6-2 or TRBV6-3 and TRBJ2-7, with 8 bases lining up with TRBD2. CDR3 length: 15 residues. CDR1 is MNHEY and CDR2 is SVGEGT in the germline V gene. After removal of 2 bases from V and 2 bases from J, the junction contained 5 bases not matched to a gene. The CDR3 here is CASSYPHGGAYEQYF. DNA of the CDR3: TGTGCCAGCAGTTACCCGCACGGGGGGGCCTACGAGCAGTACTTC.

As DNA, the CDR3 is TGCGCCAGCAGCCAAGACGGAAACACTGAAGCTTTCTTT. This encodes CASSQDGNTEAFF. The rearrangement uses TRBV4-1 and TRBJ1-1; D remains unclear. Germline lookup yields CDR1 MGHRA and CDR2 YSYEKL. The CDR3 is made up of 13 amino acids. V dropped 0 bases and J dropped 2 bases, with 4 bases sitting between them.

This clonotype came up a few times. The V and J genes are TRBV14 and TRBJ2-1; TRBD1 might be the D (6 bases). V gave up 3 bases and J gave up 3 bases, with 6 bases separating them. The CDR3 has 13 amino acids. CDR1 SGHDN and CDR2 FVKESK come from the germline V gene. CDR3 sequence reads: CASSQDSYNEQFF. In DNA, the CDR3 is TGTGCCAGCAGCCAGGACAGCTACAATGAGCAGTTCTTC. Together with reference TRBV14 and TRBJ2-1, the CDR3 gives the full variable domain: EAGVTQFPSHSVIEKGQTVTLRCDPISGHDNLYWYRRVMGKEIKFLLHFVKESKQDESGMPNNRFLAERTGGTYSTLKVQPAELEDSGVYFCASSQDSYNEQFFGPGTRLTVL.

In this sample, this clonotype turned up many times. The chain recombines TRBV11-3 with TRBJ2-6; 8 positions agree with TRBD2. V was pared by 5 bases and J by 3 bases, with 3 bases of the junction left unmatched. The CDR3 totals 15 residues. Germline assignment: CDR1 SGHNT and CDR2 YENEEA. DNA for the CDR3: TGTGCCAGCAGCCCGGGGGGGCTTGGGGCCAACGTCCTGACTTTC. Protein: CASSPGGLGANVLTF.

This clonotype was counted only a few times. This chain joins TRBV4-1 and TRBJ2-7, with D tentatively TRBD1 or TRBD2 (5 bases each). Germline CDR1 MGHRA, CDR2 YSYEKL. The CDR3 sequence is 14 residues long. Deletions cut 6 bases from V and 0 bases from J, with 12 bases between. Here the CDR3 reads CASSLGPSSYEQYF. The CDR3 DNA reads as TGCGCCAGCAGTTTGGGACCGAGCTCCTACGAGCAGTACTTC.

The rearrangement joins TRBV28 to TRBJ2-7; TRBD2 aligns across 10 bases. The CDR3 is made up of 17 amino acids. V lost 2 bases to trimming and J lost 2 bases; unmatched junction nucleotides: 9. Germline assignment: CDR1 MDHEN and CDR2 SYDVKM. The CDR3 bases are TGTGCCAGCAGTTTAAGGAGAATAGCGGGAGGTCCCTACGAGCAGTACTTC. It translates to CASSLRRIAGGPYEQYF.

This clonotype was observed a handful of times. This rearrangement joins TRBV24-1 to TRBJ2-1; TRBD2 agrees at 12 bases. CDR1 is KGHDR and CDR2 is SFDVKD in the germline V gene. J was trimmed by 3 bases and V by 0 bases; bases with no gene match: 2. This CDR3 has 17 residues. CDR3 bases: TGTGCCACCAGTGATTTGCAGACTAGCGGGGGCTACAATGAGCAGTTCTTC. Translating gives CATSDLQTSGGYNEQFF.

This clonotype was counted a few times. The gene calls are TRBV12-3 or TRBV12-4 and TRBJ1-2; D possibly corresponds to TRBD1 (6 bases). With 6 bases removed from V and 8 bases from J, the gap between germline ends came to 13 bases. The CDR3 has 12 amino acids. The CDR3 is CASSTGLNGYTF. The DNA for the CDR3 is TGTGCCAGCAGCACAGGGTTAAACGGCTACACCTTC.

The rearrangement joins TRBV19 to TRBJ2-2, with D tentatively TRBD1 or TRBD2 (6 bases each). V dropped 5 bases and J dropped 6 bases, with 16 bases sitting between them. CDR3 length: 15 residues. Germline-derived CDR1 and CDR2 are LNHDA and SQIVND (reference sequence). The CDR3: CASSPATGAAGELFF. CDR3 DNA: TGTGCCAGTAGTCCCGCAACGGGGGCTGCCGGGGAGCTGTTTTTT. The full variable domain, in which reference TRBV19 and TRBJ2-2 provide the parts outside the CDR3, is DGGITQSPKYLFRKEGQNVTLSCEQNLNHDAMYWYRQDPGQGLRLIYYSQIVNDFQKGDIAEGYSVSREKKESFPLTVTSAQKNPTAFYLCASSPATGAAGELFFGEGSRLTVL.

This clonotype showed up just a few times. The rearrangement links TRBV25-1 to TRBJ2-7, with unresolved D. The length of the CDR3 is 14 residues. The germline V gene encodes CDR1 MGHDK and CDR2 SYGVNS. The V end was cut by 2 bases, the J end by 2 bases, with 10 bases between. CDR3: CASSERYSPYEQYF. The DNA of the CDR3 is TGTGCCAGCAGTGAAAGGTACAGCCCCTACGAGCAGTACTTC.

The rearrangement joins TRBV28 to TRBJ2-3, with 10 bases aligning to TRBD2. Trimming cost V 3 bases and J 2 bases; bases outside gene matches: 5. Germline V lookup: CDR1 MDHEN, CDR2 SYDVKM. This CDR3 is built from 16 residues. CDR3 bases: TGTGCCAGCAGTTTTGGAGCGGGGGGGAACACAGATACGCAGTATTTT. Translated, it gives CASSFGAGGNTDTQYF.

This clonotype was observed many times. The J gene is TRBJ2-2, the V gene TRBV27, with 10 positions matching TRBD1. The V and J ends lost 4 bases and 7 bases, in that order; junction bases with no gene match: 6. The germline gives CDR1 MNHEY, CDR2 SMNVEV (reference sequence). The CDR3 spans 15 residues. The CDR3 bases are TGTGCCAGCAGTTCCCGACAGGGGGCGGGCGGGGAGCTGTTTTTT. Its protein product is CASSSRQGAGGELFF.

The gene calls are TRBV29-1 and TRBJ2-3, with 12 bases lining up with TRBD2. Germline assignment: CDR1 SQVTM and CDR2 ANQGSEA. V shed 1 base, J shed 2 bases, and the junction held 7 bases outside the gene matches. This CDR3 is 17 amino acids long. CDR3 bases: TGCAGCGTTGAAGCCGTTCTAGCGGGAGGGCTCACAGATACGCAGTATTTT. The encoded protein is CSVEAVLAGGLTDTQYF.